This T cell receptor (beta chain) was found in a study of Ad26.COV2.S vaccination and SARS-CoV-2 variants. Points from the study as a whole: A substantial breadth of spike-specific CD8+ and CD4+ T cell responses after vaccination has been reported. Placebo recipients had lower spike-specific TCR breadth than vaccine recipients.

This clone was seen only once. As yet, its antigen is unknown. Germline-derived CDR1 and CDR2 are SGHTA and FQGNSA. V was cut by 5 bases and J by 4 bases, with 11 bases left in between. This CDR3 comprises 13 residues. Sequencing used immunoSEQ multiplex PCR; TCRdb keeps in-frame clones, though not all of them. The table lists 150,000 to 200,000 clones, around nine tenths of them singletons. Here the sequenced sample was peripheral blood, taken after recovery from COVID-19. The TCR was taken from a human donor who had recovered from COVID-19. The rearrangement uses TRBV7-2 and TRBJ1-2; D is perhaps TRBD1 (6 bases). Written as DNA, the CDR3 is TGTGCCAGCAGCCCCGGACAGACCTATGGCTACACCTTC. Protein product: CASSPGQTYGYTF.